This T cell receptor (beta chain) comes out of a study of cytomegalovirus exposure and HLA in healthy donors. Study-level background: Earlier results showed approximately 110 million unique TCR beta sequences derived from approximately 180 million T cells.

The V gene lost 2 bases and the J gene lost 1 base, with 8 bases spanning the gap. The CDR3 sequence is 14 residues long. Germline V CDR1 and CDR2: KGHSH, LQKENI. Whole-study results and caveats: In an earlier analysis, most TCR beta V segments were productive about 87% or about 30% of the time. Later on, an analysis showed TCR association rates differing by HLA locus, with DRB1 the most and HLA-C the fewest. The investigators catalogued 164 TCR beta chains as cytomegalovirus-associated.

PCR amplification relied on 60 Vbeta primers (plus 13 Jbeta primers). TCRdb's table, derived via immunoSEQ multiplex PCR, lists solely in-frame clones and lacks some. The profile shows some 150,000 clones, less than 65% of them singletons. On this clone itself: Its antigen is not identified.

Sequenced sample: PBMCs. The rearrangement links TRBV18 to TRBJ1-1; D is unclear. The TCR originated in a woman in her twenties or thirties in good health and CMV-seropositive. The CDR3 coding sequence is TGTGCCAGCTCACCATCCTGGCCGAACACTGAAGCTTTCTTT. It codes for CASSPSWPNTEAFF.